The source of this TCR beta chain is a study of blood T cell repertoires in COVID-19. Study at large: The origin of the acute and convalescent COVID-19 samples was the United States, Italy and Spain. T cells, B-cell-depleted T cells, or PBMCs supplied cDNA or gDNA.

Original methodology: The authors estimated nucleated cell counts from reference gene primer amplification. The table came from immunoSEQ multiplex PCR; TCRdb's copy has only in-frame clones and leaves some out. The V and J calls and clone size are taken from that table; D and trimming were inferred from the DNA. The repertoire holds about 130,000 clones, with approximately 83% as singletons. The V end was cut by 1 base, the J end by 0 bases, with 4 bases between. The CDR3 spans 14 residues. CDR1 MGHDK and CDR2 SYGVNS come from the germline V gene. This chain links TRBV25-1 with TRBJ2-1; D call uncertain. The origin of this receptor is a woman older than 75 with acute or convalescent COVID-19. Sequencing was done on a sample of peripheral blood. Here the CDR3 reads CASSESSSYNEQFF. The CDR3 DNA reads TGTGCCAGCAGTGAATCTAGCTCCTACAATGAGCAGTTCTTC.